The clone carrying this TCR beta chain was found a few times. Antigen specificity is unknown. From 5'RACE with constant-segment primers came TCR alpha and TCR beta cDNA libraries that carried sample barcodes and UMIs. TCRdb itself ran the 5' RACE reads through MiXCR, one entry per CDR3 protein. The sample contains hundreds of thousands of distinct CDR3 sequences, less than 25% of which appear only once. This sample stems from a study of T-cell memory formation after mild COVID-19. At the level of the study: Each donor largely had its own TCR clusters.

CDR3 length: 21 amino acids. The germline gives CDR1 KGHDR, CDR2 SFDVKD. Trimming at V came to 1 base and at J to 6 bases, leaving 20 bases not matched to a gene. Study-level findings and limits: Among clones contracting day 15 to 85, CD4/CD8 was balanced, whereas later expanders leaned CD4+.

This chain links TRBV24-1 with TRBJ2-1, with TRBD1 matching 10 bases. The source of this sequence is an adult woman who had mild COVID-19 (a few samples of this study predate the infection). Cell type and time point are not known. The sequencing sample was made of PBMCs or a T cell subset sorted from them (not recorded which). The CDR3 spells CATSDFGFPTGIGTGVNEQFF. CDR3 coding DNA: TGTGCCACCAGTGATTTTGGATTCCCTACCGGGATCGGGACAGGGGTCAATGAGCAGTTCTTC.